This is a list of T cell receptor beta chains from one sample in a study of shared clonotypes between healthy human individuals. This table comes from immunoSEQ multiplex PCR, and its TCRdb copy is limited to in-frame clones, with some not included. The sample has around 320,000 clones, more than 75% seen once. Sample: memory CD8+ T cells sorted from blood. The receptors stem from a man between 18 and 29 years old in good health. Both conserved end residues are trimmed from each CDR3. The D gene is left open where the match is weak.

J gene: TRBJ1-5
D gene: .
V gene: TRBV27
CDR3 protein: ASSLLGTGIKSAQH

J gene: TRBJ1-1
D gene: .
V gene: TRBV5-6
CDR3 protein: ASSGVDEEATEAF

J gene: TRBJ1-2
D gene: TRBD1
V gene: TRBV27
CDR3 protein: ASSTDRGGANYGYT

J gene: TRBJ2-7
D gene: TRBD1
V gene: TRBV2
CDR3 protein: ASSDDRGWEQY

J gene: TRBJ1-3
D gene: .
V gene: TRBV7-8
CDR3 protein: ASSSTEAGNTIY

J gene: TRBJ2-1
D gene: TRBD2
V gene: TRBV4-3
CDR3 protein: ASSHTTSGRANEQF

J gene: TRBJ2-7
D gene: TRBD1
V gene: TRBV7-8
CDR3 protein: ASTLLGQGDYEQY

J gene: TRBJ2-4
D gene: .
V gene: TRBV19
CDR3 protein: ASSILQGDIQY

J gene: TRBJ1-1
D gene: .
V gene: TRBV14
CDR3 protein: ASSQGDTWRVGTEAF

J gene: TRBJ2-2
D gene: .
V gene: TRBV6-1
CDR3 protein: ASAFGKGTGELF

J gene: TRBJ2-7
D gene: .
V gene: TRBV2
CDR3 protein: ALGSGYEQY

J gene: TRBJ1-2
D gene: .
V gene: TRBV4-3
CDR3 protein: ASSQDRVGVYGYT

J gene: TRBJ1-1
D gene: .
V gene: TRBV9
CDR3 protein: ASSASVLADDTEAF

J gene: TRBJ2-7
D gene: .
V gene: TRBV5-6
CDR3 protein: ASSLGPGHEQY

J gene: TRBJ2-2
D gene: .
V gene: TRBV12-5
CDR3 protein: ASGLSGRGMSGELF

J gene: TRBJ2-7
D gene: .
V gene: TRBV7-9
CDR3 protein: ASSSPGVGYEQY

J gene: TRBJ1-2
D gene: .
V gene: TRBV6-1
CDR3 protein: ASSEFQANYGYT